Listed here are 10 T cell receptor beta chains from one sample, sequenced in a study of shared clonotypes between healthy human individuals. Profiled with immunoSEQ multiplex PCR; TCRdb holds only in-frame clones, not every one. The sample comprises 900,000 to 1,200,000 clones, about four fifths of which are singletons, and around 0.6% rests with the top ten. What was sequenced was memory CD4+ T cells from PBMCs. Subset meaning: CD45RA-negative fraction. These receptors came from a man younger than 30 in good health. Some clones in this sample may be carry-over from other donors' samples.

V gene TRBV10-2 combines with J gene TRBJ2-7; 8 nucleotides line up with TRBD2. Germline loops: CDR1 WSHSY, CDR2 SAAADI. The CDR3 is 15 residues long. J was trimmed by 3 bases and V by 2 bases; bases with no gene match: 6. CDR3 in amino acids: CASSETSGGGYEQYF. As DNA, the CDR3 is TGCGCCAGCAGTGAGACTAGCGGAGGAGGCTACGAGCAGTACTTC.

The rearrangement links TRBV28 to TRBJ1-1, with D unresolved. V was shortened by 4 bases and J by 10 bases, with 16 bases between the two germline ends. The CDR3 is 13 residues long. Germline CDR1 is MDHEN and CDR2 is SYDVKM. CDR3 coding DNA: TGTGCCAGCAGTTCTGGTTCGGGGATGGGAGCTTTCTTT. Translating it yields CASSSGSGMGAFF.

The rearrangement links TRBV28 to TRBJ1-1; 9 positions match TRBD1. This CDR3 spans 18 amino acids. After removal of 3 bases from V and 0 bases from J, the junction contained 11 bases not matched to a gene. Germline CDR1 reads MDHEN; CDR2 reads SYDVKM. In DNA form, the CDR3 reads TGTGCCAGCAGTTTCCGTCTTTACAGGGGGCCTATGAACACTGAAGCTTTCTTT. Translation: CASSFRLYRGPMNTEAFF.

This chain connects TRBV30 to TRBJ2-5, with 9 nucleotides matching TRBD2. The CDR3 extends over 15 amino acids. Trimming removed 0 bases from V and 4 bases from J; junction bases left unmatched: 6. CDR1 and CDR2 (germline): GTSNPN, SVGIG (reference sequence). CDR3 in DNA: TGTGCCTGGAGTGTAGGTAGCGGGAGAAGAGAGACCCAGTACTTC. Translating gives CAWSVGSGRRETQYF.

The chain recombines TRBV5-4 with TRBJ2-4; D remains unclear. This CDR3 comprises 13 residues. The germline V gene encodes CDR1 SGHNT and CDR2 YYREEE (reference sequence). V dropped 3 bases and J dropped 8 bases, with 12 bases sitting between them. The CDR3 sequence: CASSSGREDIQYF. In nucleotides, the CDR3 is TGTGCCAGCAGCTCGGGCAGAGAAGACATTCAGTACTTC.

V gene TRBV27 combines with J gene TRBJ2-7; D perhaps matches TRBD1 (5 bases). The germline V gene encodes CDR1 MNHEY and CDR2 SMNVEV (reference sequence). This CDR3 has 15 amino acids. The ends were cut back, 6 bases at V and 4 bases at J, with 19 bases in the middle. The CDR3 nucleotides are TGTGCCAGCAGCCCCGGATGGGGCCTTGGGTACGAGCAGTACTTC. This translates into CASSPGWGLGYEQYF.

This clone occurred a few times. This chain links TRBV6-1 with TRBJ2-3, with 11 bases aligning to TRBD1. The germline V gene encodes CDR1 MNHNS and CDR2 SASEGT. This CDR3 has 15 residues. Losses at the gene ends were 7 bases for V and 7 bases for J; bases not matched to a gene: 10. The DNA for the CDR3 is TGTGCCAGCACTAGGACAGGGGGCTACTTGAATACGCAGTATTTT. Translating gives CASTRTGGYLNTQYF.

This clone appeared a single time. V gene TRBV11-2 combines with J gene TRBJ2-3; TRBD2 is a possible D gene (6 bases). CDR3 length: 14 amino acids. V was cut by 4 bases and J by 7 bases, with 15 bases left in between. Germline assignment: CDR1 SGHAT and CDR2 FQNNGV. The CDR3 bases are TGTGCCAGCAGCTCCCTGACTAGTCAGAATACGCAGTATTTT. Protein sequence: CASSSLTSQNTQYF.

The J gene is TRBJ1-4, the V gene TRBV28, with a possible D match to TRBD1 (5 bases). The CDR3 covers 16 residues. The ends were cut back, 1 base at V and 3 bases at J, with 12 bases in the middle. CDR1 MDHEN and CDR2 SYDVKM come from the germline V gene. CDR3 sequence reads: CASSLSGAGANEKLFF. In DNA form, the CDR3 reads TGTGCCAGCAGTTTATCCGGGGCTGGTGCTAATGAAAAACTGTTTTTT.

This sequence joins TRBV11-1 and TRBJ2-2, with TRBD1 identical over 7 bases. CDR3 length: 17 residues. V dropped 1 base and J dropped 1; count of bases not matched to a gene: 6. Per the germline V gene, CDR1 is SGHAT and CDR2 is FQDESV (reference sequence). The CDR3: CASSLGPGQLNTGELFF. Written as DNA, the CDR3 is TGTGCCAGCAGCTTAGGTCCGGGACAGTTGAACACCGGGGAGCTGTTTTTT.